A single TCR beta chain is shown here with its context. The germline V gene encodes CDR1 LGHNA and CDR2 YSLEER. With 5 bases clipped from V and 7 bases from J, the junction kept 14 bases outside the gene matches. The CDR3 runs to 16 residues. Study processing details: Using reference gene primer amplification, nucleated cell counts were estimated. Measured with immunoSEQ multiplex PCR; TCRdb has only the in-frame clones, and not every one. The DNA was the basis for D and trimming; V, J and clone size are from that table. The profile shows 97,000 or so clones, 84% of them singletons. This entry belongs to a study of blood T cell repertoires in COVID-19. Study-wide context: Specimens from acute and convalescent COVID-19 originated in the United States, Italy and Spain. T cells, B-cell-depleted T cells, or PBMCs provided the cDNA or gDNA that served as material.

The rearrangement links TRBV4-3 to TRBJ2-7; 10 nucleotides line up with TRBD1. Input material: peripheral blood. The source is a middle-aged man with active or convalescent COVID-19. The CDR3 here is CASSDGQGEALREQYF. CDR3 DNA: TGCGCCAGCAGCGATGGACAGGGGGAGGCGTTAAGAGAGCAGTACTTC.